The next 26 T cell receptor beta chains were all read from a single sample in a study of blood T cell repertoires in COVID-19. Only in-frame clones appear in the TCRdb table, and some are missing; sequencing was by immunoSEQ multiplex PCR. The table lists 150,000 to 180,000 clones, about three quarters of them singletons. Sequencing was performed on peripheral blood. The receptors were gathered from a man older than 75 with acute or convalescent COVID-19.

Only one count was recorded for this clone. J is TRBJ2-7 and V is TRBV18; weak D call: TRBD1 (7 bases). The CDR3 consists of 14 residues. V shed 6 bases and J shed 7 bases, with 19 bases lying between them. Germline values: CDR1 KGHSH, CDR2 LQKENI. The CDR3 bases are TGTGCCAGCTCGCGGGGACAGCGCGTGGGAGAGCAGTACTTC. This codes for CASSRGQRVGEQYF.

The genes are TRBV2 and TRBJ1-5; 7 bases line up with TRBD1. CDR3 length equals 14 residues. After removal of 6 bases from V and 3 bases from J, the junction contained 5 bases not matched to a gene. CDR1 SNHLY and CDR2 FYNNEI come from the germline V gene. The CDR3 loop reads CASRATGVNQPQHF. CDR3 bases: TGTGCCAGCAGGGCAACAGGGGTCAATCAGCCCCAGCATTTT. The full variable domain, its missing parts supplied by reference TRBV2 and TRBJ1-5, is EPEVTQTPSHQVTQMGQEVILRCVPISNHLYFYWYRQILGQKVEFLVSFYNNEISEKSEIFDDQFSVERPDGSNFTLKIRSTKLEDSAMYFCASRATGVNQPQHFGDGTRLSIL.

This clone was detected a few times. The chain carries TRBV5-1 and TRBJ2-7, with D perhaps matching TRBD2 (7 bases). This CDR3 contains 14 residues. V was trimmed by 4 bases and J by 6 bases, leaving 17 bases between them. The germline CDR1 and CDR2 sequences are SGHRS and YFSETQ. CDR3 in DNA: TGCGCCAGCAGCCAAACTACAGGGAGGGGCGAGCAGTACGTC. This gives the protein CASSQTTGRGEQYV.

This clone has a single count. The gene calls are TRBV12-5 and TRBJ2-1; D unclear. Germline CDR1 and CDR2: LGHNT and FRNRAP. The V end was cut by 4 bases, the J end by 1 base, with 8 bases between. There are 14 residues in the CDR3. The CDR3 sequence: CASGSGSSYNEQFF. CDR3 coding DNA: TGTGCTAGTGGTTCCGGGTCATCCTACAATGAGCAGTTCTTC.

This sequence joins TRBV6-2 or TRBV6-3 and TRBJ2-3; 7 nucleotides agree with TRBD1. J gave up 0 bases and V 5 bases, and 5 bases lay outside the gene matches. CDR3 length: 15 amino acids. Per germline, CDR1 MNHEY and CDR2 SVGEGT. The CDR3 coding sequence is TGTGCCAGCAGTCGACAGGGTGTCAGCACAGATACGCAGTATTTT. Amino acids: CASSRQGVSTDTQYF.

The CDR3 DNA reads TGTGCCAGCAGCTCCTCAGGGACCTACGAGCAGTACTTC. Translated, it gives CASSSSGTYEQYF. The chain recombines TRBV7-3 with TRBJ2-7; D is possibly TRBD1 (5 bases). The CDR3 runs 13 residues. From germline, CDR1 is SGHTA and CDR2 FQGTGA. With 4 bases removed from V and 2 bases from J, the gap between germline ends came to 9 bases.

This chain uses TRBV9 with TRBJ1-5; 7 bases fit TRBD1. The germline V gene encodes CDR1 SGDLS and CDR2 YYNGEE. CDR3 length equals 14 residues. The V gene end was trimmed by 5 bases and the J gene end by 1 base; junction bases not matched to a gene: 3. CDR3 residues: CASSEQGSNQPQHF. The CDR3 DNA sequence: TGTGCCAGCAGTGAACAGGGGAGCAATCAGCCCCAGCATTTT.

The chain couples TRBV19 to TRBJ1-6; D is uncertain. Between the trimmed V and J ends, which lost 7 bases and 5 bases, there was a span of 12 bases. Germline values: CDR1 LNHDA, CDR2 SQIVND (reference sequence). The CDR3 consists of 14 residues. The CDR3 coding sequence is TGTGCCAGTAATATGCGGGCAAATAATTCACCCCTCCACTTT. This translates into CASNMRANNSPLHF.

J is TRBJ1-2 and V is TRBV6-5; D not certain. Germline values: CDR1 MNHEY, CDR2 SVGAGI. CDR3 length equals 13 residues. Trimming removed 6 bases at V and 3 bases at J, with 11 bases between. This chain's CDR3 is CASRPSVDYGYTF. The CDR3 bases are TGTGCCAGCAGGCCCTCGGTGGACTATGGCTACACCTTC.

The chain links TRBV3-1 (or the pseudogene TRBV3-2) to TRBJ2-3; TRBD2 aligns across 8 bases. The CDR3 spans 17 residues. Germline trimming cut 1 base from V and 3 bases from J; bases unmatched to any gene: 9. Germline V gene lookup returns CDR1 LGHDT and CDR2 YNNKEL (reference sequence). The CDR3 bases are TGTGCCAGCAGCCAAGTCGCGTCGGGGGGGCTGACAGATACGCAGTATTTT. It translates to CASSQVASGGLTDTQYF.

The chain carries TRBV12-3 or TRBV12-4 and TRBJ1-1, with D hard to call. V was pared by 6 bases and J by 3 bases, with 11 bases between. This CDR3 is built from 13 residues. This chain's CDR3 is CASSLASYTEAFF. CDR3 DNA: TGTGCCAGCAGCCTAGCCTCCTACACTGAAGCTTTCTTT.

This chain connects TRBV7-2 to TRBJ1-2; TRBD1 agrees at 8 bases. With V trimmed by 4 bases and J by 0 bases, 4 bases remained unmatched. There are 15 residues in the CDR3. Germline CDR1 reads SGHTA; CDR2 reads FQGNSA. The CDR3 DNA reads as TGTGCCAGCAGCTCTCGGACAGGGCCTAACTATGGCTACACCTTC. This codes for CASSSRTGPNYGYTF. Filled out from reference TRBV7-2 and TRBJ1-2, the complete variable domain reads GAGVSQSPSNKVTEKGKDVELRCDPISGHTALYWYRQSLGQGLEFLIYFQGNSAPDKSGLPSDRFSAERTGGSVSTLTIQRTQQEDSAVYLCASSSRTGPNYGYTFGSGTRLTVV.

The CDR3 sequence is CASSPAGQAAYEQYF. As DNA, the CDR3 is TGCGCCAGCAGCCCCGCGGGGCAGGCCGCCTACGAGCAGTACTTC. The rearrangement uses TRBV4-3 and TRBJ2-7; D might be TRBD2 (6 bases). Germline-derived CDR1 and CDR2 are LGHNA and YSLEER. CDR3 length: 15 amino acids. The V and J ends lost 4 bases and 2 bases respectively, with 15 bases between them.

The V gene is TRBV6-5, the J gene TRBJ2-3, with 8 bases fitting TRBD1. The J segment lost 8 bases and the V segment lost 6 bases, leaving 4 bases of the junction unmatched. The CDR3 loop spans 12 amino acids. Germline V lookup: CDR1 MNHEY, CDR2 SVGAGI. This chain's CDR3 is CASSFTGGTQYF. The CDR3 DNA follows: TGTGCCAGCAGCTTTACAGGGGGTACGCAGTATTTT.

J is TRBJ1-3 and V is TRBV13; 7 bases match TRBD1. The germline V gene has CDR1 PRHDT and CDR2 FYEKMQ (reference sequence). There are 16 residues in the CDR3. Losses at the gene ends were 3 bases for V and 0 bases for J; bases not matched to a gene: 5. This chain's CDR3 is CASSFRDRSSGNTIYF. The DNA for the CDR3 is TGTGCCAGCAGCTTCAGGGACAGAAGCTCTGGAAACACCATATATTTT.

This sequence joins TRBV6-1 and TRBJ1-5; perhaps TRBD1 as D (5 bases). V gave up 3 bases and J gave up 2 bases, with 8 bases separating them. Germline loops: CDR1 MNHNS, CDR2 SASEGT. The CDR3 spans 14 residues. CDR3 residues: CASSEQGGNQPQHF. The CDR3 DNA is TGTGCCAGCAGTGAGCAGGGTGGCAATCAGCCCCAGCATTTT.

This chain uses TRBV20-1 with TRBJ1-2, with D tentatively TRBD1 (5 bases). V was pared by 5 bases and J by 8 bases, with 9 bases between. Germline lookup yields CDR1 DFQATT and CDR2 SNEGSKA (reference sequence). The CDR3 runs to 10 residues. The CDR3 region is CSAERGGYTF. CDR3 DNA sequence: TGCAGTGCTGAACGGGGGGGCTACACCTTC.

The V call is TRBV24-1, the J call TRBJ1-2, with 9 bases lining up with TRBD1. There are 14 residues in the CDR3. V lost 2 bases and J lost 5; bases outside the gene matches: 2. Germline V gene sequence: CDR1 KGHDR, CDR2 SFDVKD. The CDR3 reads CATSDYGTGYGYTF. The CDR3 nucleotides read TGTGCCACCAGTGATTACGGGACAGGGTATGGCTACACCTTC.

This chain links TRBV9 with TRBJ2-3; D is possibly TRBD2 (6 bases). The CDR3 totals 12 residues. The V gene's germline CDR1 is SGDLS and CDR2 YYNGEE. The germline V and J ends were trimmed by 0 bases and 9 bases, with 8 bases remaining between them. CDR3 sequence reads: CASSVGRETQYF. The CDR3 nucleotides read TGTGCCAGCAGCGTAGGGCGGGAAACGCAGTATTTT.

Written as DNA, the CDR3 is TGTGCCAGCAGTCCACAGGGGGCGAGCTACGAGCAGTACTTC. Its translation is CASSPQGASYEQYF. The chain joins TRBV6-2 or TRBV6-3 to TRBJ2-7; TRBD1 aligns across 9 bases. With V trimmed by 5 bases and J by 3 bases, 5 bases remained unmatched. Germline V gene lookup returns CDR1 MNHEY and CDR2 SVGEGT. The CDR3 spans 14 residues.

The V call is TRBV4-2, the J call TRBJ2-3, with 16 bases identical to TRBD2. Germline CDR1 reads LGHNA; CDR2 reads YNFKEQ. The CDR3 runs to 21 residues. Trimming removed 3 bases from V and 1 base from J; junction bases left unmatched: 13. CDR3 coding DNA: TGTGCCAGCAGCCAGGAAGGGACTAGCGGGGGGGCCCTGGGGGGCACAGATACGCAGTATTTT. Encoded protein: CASSQEGTSGGALGGTDTQYF.

This rearrangement joins TRBV2 to TRBJ2-1, with D possibly TRBD1 on 6 matching bases. The CDR3 covers 14 residues. Deletions cut 8 bases from V and 5 bases from J, with 16 bases between. Germline V CDR1 and CDR2: SNHLY, FYNNEI. CDR3 sequence reads: CASGSGQQHNEQFF. The CDR3 DNA follows: TGTGCCAGCGGGTCTGGACAGCAGCACAATGAGCAGTTCTTC.

The chain combines TRBV7-8 with TRBJ1-2; TRBD1 might be the D (5 bases). CDR1 is SGHVS and CDR2 is FQNEAQ in the germline V gene. V shed 5 bases and J shed 4 bases, with 11 bases lying between them. The CDR3 is 13 amino acids. The CDR3 region is CASSGSGVYGYTF. CDR3 nucleotides: TGTGCCAGCAGCGGATCGGGGGTCTATGGCTACACCTTC. Filled out from reference TRBV7-8 and TRBJ1-2, the complete variable domain reads GAGVSQSPRYKVAKRGQDVALRCDPISGHVSLFWYQQALGQGPEFLTYFQNEAQLDKSGLPSDRFFAERPEGSVSTLKIQRTQQEDSAVYLCASSGSGVYGYTFGSGTRLTVV.

V and J are TRBV24-1 and TRBJ2-3; D is perhaps TRBD2 (6 bases). The CDR3 contains 16 residues. In germline, CDR1 is KGHDR, CDR2 SFDVKD. V lost 4 bases and J 7 bases, leaving 20 bases between the germline ends. CDR3: CATSEGGPRDINTQYF. CDR3 nucleotide sequence: TGTGCCACCAGTGAGGGGGGACCGAGAGATATTAATACGCAGTATTTT.

This chain links TRBV6-5 with TRBJ1-1, with TRBD1 matching 9 bases. The CDR3 runs to 14 residues. V shed 6 bases and J 5 bases; nucleotides not matched to a gene: 7. Germline CDR1 and CDR2: MNHEY and SVGAGI. The DNA of the CDR3 is TGTGCCAGCAGCGACAGGGGGAAAGGAACTGAAGCTTTCTTT. This encodes CASSDRGKGTEAFF.

This chain links TRBV4-1 with TRBJ2-1; the match to TRBD1 covers 7 bases. Looked up from germline, CDR1 is MGHRA and CDR2 is YSYEKL. J lost 8 bases, V lost 0 bases, and 7 bases had no gene match. The CDR3 is 15 residues long. The chain's CDR3 is CASSQDLRGLDEQFF. In nucleotides, the CDR3 is TGCGCCAGCAGCCAAGATCTTAGGGGGCTGGATGAGCAGTTCTTC.